In this sample, the clone carrying this TCR beta chain turned up many times. Germline values: CDR1 KGHSH, CDR2 LQKENI. V lost 3 bases and J 0 bases, leaving 8 bases between the germline ends. The CDR3 is 14 amino acids. TCRdb re-called the 5' RACE reads with MiXCR, one entry per CDR3 protein. The sample shows about 31,000 distinct CDR3 sequences, more than 5.5% of them seen only once. This specimen belongs to a study of CD8 T cells in ankylosing spondylitis. The sequence came from a male donor with ankylosing spondylitis or in good health (not recorded which). Sequencing input: blood, either unsorted or a sorted T cell fraction (not recorded which). The V call is TRBV18, the J call TRBJ1-1, with D perhaps matching TRBD1 (5 bases). CDR3 region: CASSPRDLNTEAFF. The CDR3 DNA follows: TGTGCCAGCTCACCCAGGGACTTGAACACTGAAGCTTTCTTT. Full variable domain (missing parts from reference TRBV18 and TRBJ1-1): NAGVMQNPRHLVRRRGQEARLRCSPMKGHSHVYWYRQLPEEGLKFMVYLQKENIIDESGMPKERFSAEFPKEGPSILRIQQVVRGDSAAYFCASSPRDLNTEAFFGQGTRLTVV.